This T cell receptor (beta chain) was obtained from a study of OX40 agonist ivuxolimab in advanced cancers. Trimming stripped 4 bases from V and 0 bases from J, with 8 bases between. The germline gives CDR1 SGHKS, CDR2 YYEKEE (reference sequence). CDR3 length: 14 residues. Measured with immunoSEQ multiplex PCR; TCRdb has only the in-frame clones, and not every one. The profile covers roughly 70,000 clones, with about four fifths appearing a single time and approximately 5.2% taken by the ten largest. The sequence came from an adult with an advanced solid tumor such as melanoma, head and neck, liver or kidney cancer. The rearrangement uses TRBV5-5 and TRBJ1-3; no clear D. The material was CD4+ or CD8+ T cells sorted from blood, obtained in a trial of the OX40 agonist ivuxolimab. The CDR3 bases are TGTGCCAGCAGCCCTGTGAGCTCTGGAAACACCATATATTTT. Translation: CASSPVSSGNTIYF.